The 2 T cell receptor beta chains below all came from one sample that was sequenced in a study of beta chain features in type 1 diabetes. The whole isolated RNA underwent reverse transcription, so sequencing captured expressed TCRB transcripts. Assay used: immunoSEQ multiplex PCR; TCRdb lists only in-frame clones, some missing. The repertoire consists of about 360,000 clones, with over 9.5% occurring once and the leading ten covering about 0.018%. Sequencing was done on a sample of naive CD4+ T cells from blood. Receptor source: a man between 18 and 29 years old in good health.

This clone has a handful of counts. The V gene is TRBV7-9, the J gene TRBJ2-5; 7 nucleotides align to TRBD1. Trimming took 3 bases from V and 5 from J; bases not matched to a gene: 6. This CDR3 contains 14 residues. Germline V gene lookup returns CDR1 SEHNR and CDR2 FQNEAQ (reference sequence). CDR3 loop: CASSFTGVSETQYF. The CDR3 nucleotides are TGTGCCAGCAGCTTTACAGGGGTTTCGGAGACCCAGTACTTC.

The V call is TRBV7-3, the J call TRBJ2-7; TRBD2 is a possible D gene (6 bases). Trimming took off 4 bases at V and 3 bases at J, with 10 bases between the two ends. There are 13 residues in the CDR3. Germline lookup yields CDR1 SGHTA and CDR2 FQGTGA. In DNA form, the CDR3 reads TGTGCCAGCAGCTCCAACGGGGGCTACGAGCAGTACTTC. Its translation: CASSSNGGYEQYF.